The 9 T cell receptor beta chains reported below all come from one sample, sequenced in a study of tumor and adjacent non-tumor tissue in lung cancer. The library came from three nested PCR rounds adapted from ARM-PCR protocols. Each CDR3 protein is one row after TCRdb ran MiXCR on the multiplex PCR reads. The sample lists around 76,000 distinct CDR3 sequences, around 76% occurring once. No cell sorting was done before RNA was extracted from the tissue. This non-tumor lung sample came from over 3 cm beyond the tumor edge. The sequenced material came from distant non-tumor lung tissue. The receptors come from a man aged 65-85 years with non-small cell lung cancer.

V gene TRBV6-2 or TRBV6-3 combines with J gene TRBJ2-6; D is unclear. CDR3 size: 16 residues. V dropped 6 bases and J dropped 2 bases, with 14 bases sitting between them. Germline V gene lookup returns CDR1 MNHEY and CDR2 SVGEGT. CDR3 amino acids: CASSSPFNPGANVLTF. CDR3 coding DNA: TGTGCCAGCAGCAGCCCATTTAACCCTGGGGCCAACGTCCTGACTTTC.

Concerning this clonotype: Its ends do not fully match the called genes, so a read error is possible. The chain uses TRBV6-1 and TRBJ2-1; no reliable D call. Germline V CDR1 and CDR2: MNHNS, SASEGT. The CDR3 contains 14 residues. For the CDR3, the DNA is TGTGTCAGCAGTGTGACATGGGAATTGGATGAGCAGTTCTTC. Amino acids: CVSSVTWELDEQFF.

For this clonotype: Since no conserved phenylalanine or tryptophan closes the CDR3, a read error is the likely cause. Because the CDR3's place on the DNA is in doubt, the DNA is left out and the CDR3 is given as listed by TCRdb. This chain's CDR3 is CASSQRGTGPEVFY. The V and J genes are TRBV21-1 and TRBJ1-1; the DNA was not used to check the table's D call, TRBD1. TRBV21-1 is reported as a pseudogene. The CDR3 extends over 14 residues, inclusive of both ends.

Points on this clonotype: A much larger clone lies a single base off, so this may be a read error. The genes are TRBV6-5 and TRBJ1-1; D gene unclear. CDR3 length equals 12 residues. Germline V lookup: CDR1 MNHEY, CDR2 SVGAGI. The germline V and J ends were trimmed by 6 bases and 11 bases, with 16 bases remaining between them. CDR3 in DNA: TGTGCCAGCAGCCGCGTCTCCGGGAAGGCTTTCTTT. This codes for CASSRVSGKAFF.

The CDR3 nucleotides read TGTGCCAGCGGTTTAGTTGGTTGGGATAGAGAGAAGTACTTC. Protein: CASGLVGWDREKYF. V usage is TRBV11-2 and J usage is TRBJ2-7, with D unclear. The CDR3 loop spans 14 amino acids. The germline CDR1 and CDR2 sequences are SGHAT and FQNNGV. The V gene lost 8 bases and the J gene lost 11 bases, with 25 bases spanning the gap.

Turning to this clonotype: At one boundary the junction diverges from the germline segment, which might be a read error. This chain connects TRBV11-2 to TRBJ2-7; TRBD1 agrees at 9 bases. The CDR3 is 15 residues long. Germline V gene sequence: CDR1 SGHAT, CDR2 FQNNGV. This CDR3 reads CTSSPGTGPSYEEYF. CDR3 in DNA: TGTACCAGCAGCCCCGGGACAGGGCCCTCCTACGAAGAGTACTTC.

This clonotype was observed a handful of times. Since a much larger clone is just one base distant, this may be a read error. This CDR3 is CASRKGRSYEQYF. The CDR3 coding sequence is TGTGCCAGCAGAAAAGGAAGATCCTACGAGCAGTACTTC. The chain joins TRBV6-2 or TRBV6-3 to TRBJ2-7, with no clear D. The CDR3 is made up of 13 amino acids. V shed 6 bases and J shed 1 base, with 10 bases lying between them. Germline V gene lookup returns CDR1 MNHEY and CDR2 SVGEGT.

Ten or more counts support this clonotype. This may stem from a read error, because a much larger clone lies one nucleotide away. This chain links TRBV10-3 with TRBJ2-3, with D possibly TRBD2 on 5 matching bases. Germline assignment: CDR1 ENHRY and CDR2 SYGVKD. The CDR3 is made up of 11 amino acids. The DNA for the CDR3 is TGTGCCATCAGCCTTCGGGATAAGCAGTATTTT. Translating it yields CAISLRDKQYF.

This clonotype was observed a single time. The junction shows a germline mismatch at one end, possibly a read error. The V gene is TRBV20-1, the J gene TRBJ1-1; D might be TRBD1 (6 bases). Germline lookup yields CDR1 DFQATT and CDR2 SNEGSKA (reference sequence). This CDR3 has 17 amino acids. DNA of the CDR3: TGCAGTGCCCAATGGCGAGGACAGCTTCCCTTGAACACTGAAGTTTTTTTT. Translated: CSAQWRGQLPLNTEVFF.